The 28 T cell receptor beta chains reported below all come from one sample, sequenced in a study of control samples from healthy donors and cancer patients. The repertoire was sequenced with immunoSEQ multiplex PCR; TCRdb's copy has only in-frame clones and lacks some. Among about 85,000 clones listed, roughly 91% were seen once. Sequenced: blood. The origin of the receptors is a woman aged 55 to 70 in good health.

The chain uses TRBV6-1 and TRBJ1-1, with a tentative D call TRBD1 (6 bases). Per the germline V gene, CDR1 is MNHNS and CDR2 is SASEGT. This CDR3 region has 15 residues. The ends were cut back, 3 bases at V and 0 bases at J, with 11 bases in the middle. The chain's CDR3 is CASSDTGTLNTEAFF. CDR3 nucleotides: TGTGCCAGCAGTGATACCGGGACACTGAACACTGAAGCTTTCTTT.

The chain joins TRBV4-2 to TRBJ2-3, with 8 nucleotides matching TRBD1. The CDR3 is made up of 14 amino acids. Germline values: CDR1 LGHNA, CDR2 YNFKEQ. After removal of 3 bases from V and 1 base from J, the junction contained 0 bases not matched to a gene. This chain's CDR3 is CASSQTGGTDTQYF. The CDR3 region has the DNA TGTGCCAGCAGCCAGACAGGGGGCACAGATACGCAGTATTTT.

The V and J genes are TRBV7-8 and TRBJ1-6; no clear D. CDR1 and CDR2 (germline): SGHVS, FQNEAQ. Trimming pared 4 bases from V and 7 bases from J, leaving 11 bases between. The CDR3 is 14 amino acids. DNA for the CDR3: TGTGCCAGCAGCTCGCGGACGGTAAATTCACCCCTCCACTTT. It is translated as CASSSRTVNSPLHF. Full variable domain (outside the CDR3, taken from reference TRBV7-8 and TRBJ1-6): GAGVSQSPRYKVAKRGQDVALRCDPISGHVSLFWYQQALGQGPEFLTYFQNEAQLDKSGLPSDRFFAERPEGSVSTLKIQRTQQEDSAVYLCASSSRTVNSPLHFGNGTRLTVT.

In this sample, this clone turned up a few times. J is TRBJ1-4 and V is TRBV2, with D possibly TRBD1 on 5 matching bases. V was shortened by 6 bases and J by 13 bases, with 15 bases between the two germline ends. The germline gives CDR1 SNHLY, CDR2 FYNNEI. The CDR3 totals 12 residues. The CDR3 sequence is CASRERDPGLFF. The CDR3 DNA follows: TGTGCCAGCAGGGAACGGGACCCGGGACTGTTTTTT.

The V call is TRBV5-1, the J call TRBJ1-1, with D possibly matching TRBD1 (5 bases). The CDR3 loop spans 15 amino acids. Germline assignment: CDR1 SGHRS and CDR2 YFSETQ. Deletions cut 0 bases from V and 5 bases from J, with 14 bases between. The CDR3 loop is CASSLDSRETTEAFF. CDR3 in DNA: TGCGCCAGCAGCTTGGATAGCAGGGAGACGACTGAAGCTTTCTTT.

The CDR3 here is CASSYSGTGGIGYTF. CDR3 bases: TGTGCCAGCAGTTACTCCGGGACAGGGGGTATTGGCTACACCTTC. The V call is TRBV6-5, the J call TRBJ1-2; 11 bases are a match to TRBD1. V was pared by 0 bases and J by 7 bases, with 4 bases of the junction left unmatched. Germline lookup yields CDR1 MNHEY and CDR2 SVGAGI. This CDR3 spans 15 amino acids.

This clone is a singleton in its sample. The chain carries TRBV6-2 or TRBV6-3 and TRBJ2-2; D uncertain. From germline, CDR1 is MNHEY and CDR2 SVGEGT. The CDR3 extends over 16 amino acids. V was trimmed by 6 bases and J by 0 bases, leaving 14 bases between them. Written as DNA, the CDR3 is TGTGCCAGCAGCGACCCCAGTGCCGCGAACACCGGGGAGCTGTTTTTT. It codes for CASSDPSAANTGELFF.

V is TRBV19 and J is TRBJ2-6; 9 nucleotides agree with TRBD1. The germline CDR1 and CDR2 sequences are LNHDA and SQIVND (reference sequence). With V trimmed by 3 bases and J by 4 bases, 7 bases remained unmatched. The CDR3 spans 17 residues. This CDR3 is CASSIGTGRSGANVLTF. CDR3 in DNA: TGTGCCAGTAGTATTGGGACAGGGAGGTCGGGGGCCAACGTCCTGACTTTC.

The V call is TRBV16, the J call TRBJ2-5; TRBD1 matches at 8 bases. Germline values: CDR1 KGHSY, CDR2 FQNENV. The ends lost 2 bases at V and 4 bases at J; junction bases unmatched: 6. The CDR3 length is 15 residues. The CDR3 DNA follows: TGTGCCAGCAGCCAAGACAGGGGCATCGTAGAGACCCAGTACTTC. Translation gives CASSQDRGIVETQYF. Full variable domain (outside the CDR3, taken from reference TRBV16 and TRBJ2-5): GEEVAQTPKHLVRGEGQKAKLYCAPIKGHSYVFWYQQVLKNEFKFLISFQNENVFDETGMPKERFSAKCLPNSPCSLEIQATKLEDSAVYFCASSQDRGIVETQYFGPGTRLLVL.

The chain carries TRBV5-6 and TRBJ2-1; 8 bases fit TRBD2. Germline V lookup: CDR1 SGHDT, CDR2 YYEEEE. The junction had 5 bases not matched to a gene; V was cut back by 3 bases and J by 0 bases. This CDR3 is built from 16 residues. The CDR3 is CASSSPGGYSYNEQFF. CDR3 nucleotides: TGTGCCAGCAGCTCGCCGGGGGGGTACTCCTACAATGAGCAGTTCTTC.

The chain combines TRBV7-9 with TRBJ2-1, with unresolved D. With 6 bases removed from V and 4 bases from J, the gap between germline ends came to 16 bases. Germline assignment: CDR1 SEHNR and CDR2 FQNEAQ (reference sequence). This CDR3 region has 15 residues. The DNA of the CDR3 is TGTGCCAGCAGTCCACGGTCAAAGAGATACAATGAGCAGTTCTTC. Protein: CASSPRSKRYNEQFF.

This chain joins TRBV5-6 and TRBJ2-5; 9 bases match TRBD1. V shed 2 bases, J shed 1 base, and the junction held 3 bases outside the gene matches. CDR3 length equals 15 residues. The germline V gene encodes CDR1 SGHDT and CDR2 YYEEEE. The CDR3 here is CASSFTGGPQETQYF. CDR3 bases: TGTGCCAGCAGCTTTACAGGGGGCCCCCAAGAGACCCAGTACTTC.

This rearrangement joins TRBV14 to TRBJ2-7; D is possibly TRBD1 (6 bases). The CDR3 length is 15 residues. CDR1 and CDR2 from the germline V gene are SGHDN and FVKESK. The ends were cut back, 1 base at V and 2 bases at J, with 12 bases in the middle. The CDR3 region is CASSQAGALAYEQYF. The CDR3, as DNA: TGTGCCAGCAGCCAAGCAGGGGCCTTGGCCTACGAGCAGTACTTC.

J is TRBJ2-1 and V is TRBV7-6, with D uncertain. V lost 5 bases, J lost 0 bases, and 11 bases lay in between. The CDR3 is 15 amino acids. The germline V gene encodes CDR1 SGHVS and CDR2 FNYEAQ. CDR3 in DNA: TGTGCCAGCAGCACTCCGGGTAGCTCCTACAATGAGCAGTTCTTC. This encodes CASSTPGSSYNEQFF.

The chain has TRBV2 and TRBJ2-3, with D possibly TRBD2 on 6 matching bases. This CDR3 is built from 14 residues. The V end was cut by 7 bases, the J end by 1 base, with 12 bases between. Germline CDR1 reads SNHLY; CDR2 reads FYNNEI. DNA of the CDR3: TGTGCCAGCAACAACGGGGGAGGCACAGATACGCAGTATTTT. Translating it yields CASNNGGGTDTQYF.

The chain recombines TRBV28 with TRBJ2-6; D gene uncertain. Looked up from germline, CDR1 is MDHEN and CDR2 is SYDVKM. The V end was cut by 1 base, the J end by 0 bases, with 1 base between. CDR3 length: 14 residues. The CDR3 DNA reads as TGTGCCAGCAGTTTATACTCTGGGGCCAACGTCCTGACTTTC. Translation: CASSLYSGANVLTF.

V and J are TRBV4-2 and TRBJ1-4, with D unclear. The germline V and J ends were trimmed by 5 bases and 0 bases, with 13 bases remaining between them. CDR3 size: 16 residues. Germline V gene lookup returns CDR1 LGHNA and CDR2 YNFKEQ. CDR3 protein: CASSNPPGATNEKLFF. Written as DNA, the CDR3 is TGTGCCAGCAGCAACCCCCCGGGAGCAACTAATGAAAAACTGTTTTTT.

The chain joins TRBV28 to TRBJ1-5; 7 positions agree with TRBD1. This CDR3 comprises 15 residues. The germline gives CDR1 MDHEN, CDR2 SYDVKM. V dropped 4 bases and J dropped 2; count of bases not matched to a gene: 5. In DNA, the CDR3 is TGTGCCAGCAGTTCAGGGGGGCGAGGCAATCAGCCCCAGCATTTT. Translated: CASSSGGRGNQPQHF. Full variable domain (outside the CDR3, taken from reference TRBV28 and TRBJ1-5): DVKVTQSSRYLVKRTGEKVFLECVQDMDHENMFWYRQDPGLGLRLIYFSYDVKMKEKGDIPEGYSVSREKKERFSLILESASTNQTSMYLCASSSGGRGNQPQHFGDGTRLSIL.

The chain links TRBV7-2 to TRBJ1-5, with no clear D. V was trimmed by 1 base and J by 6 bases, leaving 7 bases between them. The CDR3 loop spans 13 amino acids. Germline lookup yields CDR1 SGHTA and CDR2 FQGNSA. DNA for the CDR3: TGTGCCAGCAGCTTAGGACTGATTCAGCCCCAGCATTTT. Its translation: CASSLGLIQPQHF.

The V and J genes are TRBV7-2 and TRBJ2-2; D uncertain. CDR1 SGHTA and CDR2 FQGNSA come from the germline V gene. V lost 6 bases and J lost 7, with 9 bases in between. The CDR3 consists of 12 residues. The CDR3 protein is CASSLSIGELFF. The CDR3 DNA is TGTGCCAGCAGTTTAAGTATCGGGGAGCTGTTTTTT.

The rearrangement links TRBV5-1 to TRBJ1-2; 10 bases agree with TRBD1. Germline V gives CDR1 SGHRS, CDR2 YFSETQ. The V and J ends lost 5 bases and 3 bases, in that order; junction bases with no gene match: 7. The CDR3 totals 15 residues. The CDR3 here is CASRARQGADYGYTF. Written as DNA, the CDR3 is TGCGCCAGCAGAGCGCGACAGGGGGCTGACTATGGCTACACCTTC.

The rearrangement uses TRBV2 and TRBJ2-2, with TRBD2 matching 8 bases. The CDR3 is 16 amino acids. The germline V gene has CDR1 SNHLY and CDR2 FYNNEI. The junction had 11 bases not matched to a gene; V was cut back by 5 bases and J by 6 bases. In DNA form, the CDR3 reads TGTGCCAGCAGTCCTTATAACCGGGGGGGCCCCGGGGAGCTGTTTTTT. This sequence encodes CASSPYNRGGPGELFF.

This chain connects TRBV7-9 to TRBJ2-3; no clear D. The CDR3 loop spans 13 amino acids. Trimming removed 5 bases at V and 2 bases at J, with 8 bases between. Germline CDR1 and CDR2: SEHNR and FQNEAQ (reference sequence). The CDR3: CASSPRYTDTQYF. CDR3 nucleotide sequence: TGTGCCAGCAGCCCCCGATACACAGATACGCAGTATTTT.

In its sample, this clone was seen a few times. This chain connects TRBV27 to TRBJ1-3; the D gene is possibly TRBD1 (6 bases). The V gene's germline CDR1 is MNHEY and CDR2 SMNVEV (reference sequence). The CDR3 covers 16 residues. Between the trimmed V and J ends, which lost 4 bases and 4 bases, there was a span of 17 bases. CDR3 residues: CASSSAGAEEGNTIYF. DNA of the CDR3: TGTGCCAGCAGTTCGGCAGGGGCTGAGGAGGGAAACACCATATATTTT.

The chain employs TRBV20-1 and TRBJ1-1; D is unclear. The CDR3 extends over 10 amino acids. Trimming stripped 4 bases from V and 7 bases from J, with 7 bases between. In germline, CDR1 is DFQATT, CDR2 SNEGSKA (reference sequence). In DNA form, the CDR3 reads TGCAGTGCTATGAGGGATGAAGCTTTCTTT. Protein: CSAMRDEAFF.

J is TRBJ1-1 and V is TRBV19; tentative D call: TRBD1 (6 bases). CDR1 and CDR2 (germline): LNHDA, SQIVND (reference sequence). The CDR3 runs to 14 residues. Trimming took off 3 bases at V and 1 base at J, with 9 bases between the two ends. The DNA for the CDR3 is TGTGCCAGTAGTATTTGGGGGCGGAACACTGAAGCTTTCTTT. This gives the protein CASSIWGRNTEAFF.

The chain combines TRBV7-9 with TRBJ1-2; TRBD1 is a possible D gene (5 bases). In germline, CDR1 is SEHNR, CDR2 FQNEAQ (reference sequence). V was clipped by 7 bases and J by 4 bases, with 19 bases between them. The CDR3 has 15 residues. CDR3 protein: CASISTRAGSYGYTF. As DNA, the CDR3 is TGTGCCAGCATCTCTACCAGGGCAGGATCCTATGGCTACACCTTC. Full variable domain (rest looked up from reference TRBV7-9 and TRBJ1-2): DTGVSQNPRHKITKRGQNVTFRCDPISEHNRLYWYRQTLGQGPEFLTYFQNEAQLEKSRLLSDRFSAERPKGSFSTLEIQRTEQGDSAMYLCASISTRAGSYGYTFGSGTRLTVV.

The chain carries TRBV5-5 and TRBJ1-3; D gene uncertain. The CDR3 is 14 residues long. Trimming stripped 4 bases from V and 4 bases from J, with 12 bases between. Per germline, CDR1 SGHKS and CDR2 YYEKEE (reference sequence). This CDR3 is CASSQTPGGNTIYF. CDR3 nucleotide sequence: TGTGCCAGCAGCCAGACCCCGGGGGGAAACACCATATATTTT.